Listed below are T cell receptor beta chains from one sample, sequenced in a study of persistence of HIV-infected CD4 T cells. These receptors lack a known antigen. Only in-frame clones appear in the TCRdb table, and some are missing; sequencing was by immunoSEQ multiplex PCR. Here the sample spans about 46,000 clones, approximately 90% being singletons. This specimen was CD4+ T cells sorted from PBMCs after approximately 20-hour stimulation, taken from a patient who received antiretroviral therapy. Receptors originate from an adult woman with HIV who was CMV-seropositive. CDR3s include the opening cysteine and the closing phenylalanine or tryptophan. A D gene is named only where the DNA matches it firmly. Not all rows give a size; the values are once, few, many and, for expanded clones, a class.

d_gene	abundance	v_gene	j_gene	CDR3nt	CDR3aa
NA	NA	TRBV3-1/TRBV3-2	TRBJ2-7	TGTGCCAGCAGCCAAGGTCTAGGAGGCGCAGGTTCCTACGAGCAGTACTTC	CASSQGLGGAGSYEQYF
NA	NA	TRBV21-1	TRBJ2-3	TGTGCCAGCAATCACCGTAATGGGCCAGATACGCAGTATTTT	CASNHRNGPDTQYF
TRBD1	NA	TRBV5-1	TRBJ1-5	TGCGCCAGCAGCTTGGAGGGACAGGGGCATCAGCCCCAGCATTTT	CASSLEGQGHQPQHF
NA	NA	TRBV19	TRBJ1-1	TGTGCCAGTAGTATAATCTCGGGGCACACTGAAGCTTTCTTT	CASSIISGHTEAFF
NA	NA	TRBV11-3	TRBJ1-2	TGTGCCAGCAGCACCTTACAGGGAGAAAGCGGGTACACCTTC	CASSTLQGESGYTF
NA	NA	TRBV25-1	TRBJ1-4	TGTGCCAGCAGTGACGGAGGAGGGGCTTTGGAAAAACTGTTTTTT	CASSDGGGALEKLFF
TRBD1	NA	TRBV27	TRBJ1-1	TGTGCCAGCAGAAAGGAACACACAGGGGGCCAGGTGAACACTGAAGCTTTCTTT	CASRKEHTGGQVNTEAFF
NA	once	TRBV30	TRBJ1-5	TGTGCCTGGAGAAGTGGGGGAGGTCAGCCCCAGCATTTT	CAWRSGGGQPQHF
NA	NA	TRBV7-2	TRBJ2-7	TGTGCCAGCAGCTGGGGGTCGAACTCCTACGAGCAGTACTTC	CASSWGSNSYEQYF
TRBD1	NA	TRBV5-1	TRBJ1-5	TGCGCCAGCAGCTGCCACGCGGACAGGGGGCTGTACGAGAGCAATCAGCCCCAGCATTTT	CASSCHADRGLYESNQPQHF
TRBD2	NA	TRBV2	TRBJ2-3	TGTGCCAGCAGACCTTTCCTAGCGGGTGGCACAGATACGCAGTATTTT	CASRPFLAGGTDTQYF
TRBD1	NA	TRBV5-6	TRBJ1-5	TGTGCCAGCAGCTCCGGGACAGGGAACCATCAGCCCCAGCATTTT	CASSSGTGNHQPQHF
NA	once	TRBV12-3/TRBV12-4	TRBJ2-3	TGTGCCAGCAGTTTAGCGATAGGAGATACGCAGTATTTT	CASSLAIGDTQYF
NA	NA	TRBV27	TRBJ1-6	TGTGCCAGCAGTTCCGCTAGTCCCGGGCCGAGCTCCTATAATTCACCCCTCCACTTT	CASSSASPGPSSYNSPLHF
NA	NA	TRBV6-6	TRBJ1-3	TGTGCCAGCAGTTACTCTGGAAACACCATATATTTT	CASSYSGNTIYF
TRBD1	NA	TRBV24-1	TRBJ1-2	TGTGCCACCAGTGATGCGGGACAGCTATTCGGGGGCTACACCTTC	CATSDAGQLFGGYTF
TRBD2	NA	TRBV7-3	TRBJ2-5	TGTGCCAGCAGCCTGGGACTAGCGGGAGGGGAAGAGACCCAGTACTTC	CASSLGLAGGEETQYF
NA	NA	TRBV4-1	TRBJ2-6	TGCGCCAGCAGCCAAGAACGGCCCACGGCCAACGTCCTGACTTTC	CASSQERPTANVLTF
NA	NA	TRBV2	TRBJ2-6	TGTGCCAGCAGTGAAGACGGGGCTGGGGCCAACGTCCTGACTTTC	CASSEDGAGANVLTF
NA	NA	TRBV10-1	TRBJ2-7	TGCGCCAGCAGCGTCGGACAGTCCTACGAGCAGTACTTC	CASSVGQSYEQYF
NA	NA	TRBV7-2	TRBJ2-1	TGTGCCAGCAGCTTAGAGGTATCGAAGAACAATGAGCAGTTCTTC	CASSLEVSKNNEQFF
TRBD1	NA	TRBV27	TRBJ1-5	TGTGCCAGCAGTTTCCCGGAGGGGGCGTATTTTAATCAGCCCCAGCATTTT	CASSFPEGAYFNQPQHF
TRBD2	once	TRBV30	TRBJ2-1	TGTGCCTGGGCTAGCGGGGTCTACAATGAGCAGTTCTTC	CAWASGVYNEQFF
NA	NA	TRBV3-1/TRBV3-2	TRBJ1-2	TGTGCCAGCAGTCAAGGACGGACTAACTATGGCTACACCTTC	CASSQGRTNYGYTF
TRBD2	NA	TRBV7-8	TRBJ2-1	TGTGCCAGCAGCCCCTCACTAGCGGGGGGCCAAAATGAGCAGTTCTTC	CASSPSLAGGQNEQFF
NA	NA	TRBV7-2	TRBJ1-1	TGTGCCAGCAGCTTTAGATCCGCGCCCATGAACACTGAAGCTTTCTTT	CASSFRSAPMNTEAFF
NA	NA	TRBV10-3	TRBJ1-5	TGTGCCACACAGGTTTATAGCAATCAGCCCCAGCATTTT	CATQVYSNQPQHF
NA	NA	TRBV7-3	TRBJ2-2	TGTGCCAGCAGCTCGTCCGGGAAAAAGGGCGGGGAGCTGTTTTTT	CASSSSGKKGGELFF
NA	NA	TRBV18	TRBJ1-2	TGTGCCAGCTCACCACCCAATACAGGCGACTATGGCTACACCTTC	CASSPPNTGDYGYTF
TRBD2	NA	TRBV5-1	TRBJ2-4	TGCGCCAGCAGCCCCCGACTAGCGGGAGGAGGGGCCAAAAACATTCAGTACTTC	CASSPRLAGGGAKNIQYF
TRBD1	few	TRBV6-5	TRBJ1-1	TGTGCCAGCACCTCACCGGACAGGCCCACTGAAGCTTTCTTT	CASTSPDRPTEAFF
NA	NA	TRBV2	TRBJ2-2	TGTGCCAGCAGTGTTGGAACCGGGGAGCTGTTTTTT	CASSVGTGELFF
NA	NA	TRBV18	TRBJ2-2	TGTGCCAGCTCACCACAAGCGGGTGTTACCGGGGAGCTGTTTTTT	CASSPQAGVTGELFF
NA	NA	TRBV2	TRBJ2-4	TGTGCCAGCAGCGCCCTAGGTTTCAACATTCAGTACTTC	CASSALGFNIQYF
NA	few	TRBV5-6	TRBJ2-2	TGTGCCAGCAGCTTGAAGATCGTCTCGAACACCGGGGAGCTGTTTTTT	CASSLKIVSNTGELFF
TRBD1	NA	TRBV5-1	TRBJ1-1	TGCGCCAGCAGCTCGACAGGGTTGAACACTGAAGCTTTCTTT	CASSSTGLNTEAFF
NA	NA	TRBV7-9	TRBJ2-5	TGTGCCAGCAGCTTAGGAGTGGGGGGGCAGGAGACCCAGTACTTC	CASSLGVGGQETQYF
NA	NA	TRBV28	TRBJ2-7	TGTGCCAGCAGTGCATCTCACGAGCAGTACTTC	CASSASHEQYF
TRBD1	once	TRBV6-5	TRBJ1-6	TGTGCCAGCAGTTCCGGACAGGGGGCAGGAAATTCACCCCTCCACTTT	CASSSGQGAGNSPLHF
TRBD1	NA	TRBV6-2/TRBV6-3	TRBJ1-2	TGTGCCAGCAGTTACAGGACAGGGGACTATGGCTACACCTTC	CASSYRTGDYGYTF
NA	NA	TRBV6-1	TRBJ2-7	TGTGCCAGCAGTGAAGCGCTAACTAGTTCCCACGAGCAGTACTTC	CASSEALTSSHEQYF
NA	NA	TRBV5-1	TRBJ1-1	TGCGCCAGCAGCTTGGGGCAGTTACAAATGAACACTGAAGCTTTCTTT	CASSLGQLQMNTEAFF
NA	NA	TRBV2	TRBJ1-1	TGTGCCAGCAGTCCAACAGGACACACTGAAGCTTTCTTT	CASSPTGHTEAFF
NA	NA	TRBV18	TRBJ1-3	TGTGCCAGCTCACCATTAGTCAGCTCTGGAAACACCATATATTTT	CASSPLVSSGNTIYF
TRBD2	NA	TRBV5-1	TRBJ2-5	TGCGCCAGCAGCTTGTCGACGGGAGGGATCCAAGAGACCCAGTACTTC	CASSLSTGGIQETQYF
NA	few	TRBV5-1	TRBJ2-3	TGCGCCAGCAGCTTGGAGCCAGGGGAGACAGATACGCAGTATTTT	CASSLEPGETDTQYF
NA	few	TRBV2	TRBJ1-5	TGTGCCAGCAGCACTCAGGGTCTGGATCAGCCCCAGCATTTT	CASSTQGLDQPQHF
TRBD1	NA	TRBV6-6	TRBJ1-2	TGTGCCAGCAGGTCGACAGGGATGAACTATGGCTACACCTTC	CASRSTGMNYGYTF
TRBD1	NA	TRBV28	TRBJ2-7	TGTGCCAGCAGTTCGACAGGGTATGGTTGGTACGAGCAGTACTTC	CASSSTGYGWYEQYF
TRBD2	NA	TRBV7-9	TRBJ2-7	TGTGCCAGCAGCTTGGGTGCGGGAGAGAGGACCTCCTACGAGCAGTACTTC	CASSLGAGERTSYEQYF
NA	NA	TRBV2	TRBJ1-2	TGTGCTAGTTGGGGGACTAACTATGGCTACACCTTC	CASWGTNYGYTF
TRBD1	NA	TRBV3-1/TRBV3-2	TRBJ1-2	TGTGCCAGCAGCCCACCGGGGACAGGGGGCGCAAGGAATGGCTACACCTTC	CASSPPGTGGARNGYTF
TRBD1	NA	TRBV6-5	TRBJ2-7	TGTGCCAGCATCCTCGGGACAGGGATGAGCGAGCAGTACTTC	CASILGTGMSEQYF
NA	NA	TRBV15	TRBJ1-1	TGTGCCACCAGCCCCCGGCTAGGGGGGGCATTGGACACTGAAGCTTTCTTT	CATSPRLGGALDTEAFF
NA	NA	TRBV7-2	TRBJ2-7	TGTGCCAGCAGCTTAGCGTCGGGGCAGAACAGCTACGAGCAGTACTTC	CASSLASGQNSYEQYF